This is a list of T cell receptor beta chains from one sample in a study of T cell changes during pregnancy in multiple sclerosis. The table came from immunoSEQ multiplex PCR; TCRdb's copy has only in-frame clones and leaves some out. The table has approximately 110,000 clones, approximately 91% seen once. This specimen was peripheral blood, taken after pregnancy. Every receptor here comes from a female donor with multiple sclerosis, enrolled in a pregnancy study. The CDR3 runs from the conserved cysteine through the conserved F or W. The D gene is left open where the match is weak. Expanded clones get a size class; other rows say once, few or many, or leave the size out.

TRBV6-1	-	TRBJ1-5	-	TGTGCCAGCAGGAATGGGGCCAGTTTCCAGCATTTT	CASRNGASFQHF
TRBV10-3	-	TRBJ1-2	-	TGTGCCATCAGTGAGTCGAAGGGGGTTGCTGGCTACACCTTC	CAISESKGVAGYTF
TRBV9	-	TRBJ2-1	TRBD2	TGTGCCAGCAGCGTAGGACTAGCGGCTAGCTCCTACAATGAGCAGTTCTTC	CASSVGLAASSYNEQFF
TRBV9	-	TRBJ1-5	-	TGTGCCAGCAGCGTAGATGACGGGGAGAGCAATCAGCCCCAGCATTTT	CASSVDDGESNQPQHF
TRBV18	-	TRBJ2-5	-	TGTGCCAGCTCCTTGGGGCTCCAAGAGACCCAGTACTTC	CASSLGLQETQYF
TRBV4-2	few	TRBJ1-2	-	TGTGCCAGCAGCCCCCTAGGAGGGAACTATGGCTACACCTTC	CASSPLGGNYGYTF
TRBV18	-	TRBJ1-3	TRBD1	TGTGCCAGCTCAGATAGGGACAGGATATCTGGAAACACCATATATTTT	CASSDRDRISGNTIYF
TRBV2	-	TRBJ1-2	TRBD1	TGTGCCAGACGGGACAGCCATAACTATGGCTACACCTTC	CARRDSHNYGYTF
TRBV27	-	TRBJ2-1	TRBD1	TGTGCCAGCAGTTTGAGGGGGCGCTACAATGAGCAGTTCTTC	CASSLRGRYNEQFF
TRBV12-5	-	TRBJ2-3	TRBD2	TGTGCTAGTGGTTCGACAGAAAAAACTAGCGGGGGCCTCACAGATACGCAGTATTTT	CASGSTEKTSGGLTDTQYF
TRBV30	-	TRBJ1-5	-	TGTGCCTGGAGTAGGGGGATAAGCAATCAGCCCCAGCATTTT	CAWSRGISNQPQHF
TRBV7-8	-	TRBJ1-2	TRBD1	TGTGCCAGCAGCTTCACAGGGGGCGAACGCGATGGCTACACCTTC	CASSFTGGERDGYTF
TRBV5-1	-	TRBJ2-5	TRBD1	TGCGCCAGCAGCTTGGAGGGGACAGTTGAGGAGACCCAGTACTTC	CASSLEGTVEETQYF
TRBV7-6	once	TRBJ1-6	-	TGTGCCAGCAGCTTAGGAGGAAATTCACCCCTCCACTTT	CASSLGGNSPLHF
TRBV6-6	-	TRBJ1-1	-	TGTGCCAGCAGTTCGGGGAACACTGAAGCTTTCTTT	CASSSGNTEAFF
TRBV5-5	-	TRBJ2-7	-	TGTGCCAGCAGCGGTGCGACCTACGAGCAGTACTTC	CASSGATYEQYF
TRBV7-6	once	TRBJ1-1	-	TGTGCCAGCAGCGCGACAGTAAACACTGAAGCTTTCTTT	CASSATVNTEAFF
TRBV30	-	TRBJ2-3	TRBD2	TGTGCCTACGATAGCGGGGGTGGAGATACGCAGTATTTT	CAYDSGGGDTQYF
TRBV5-1	-	TRBJ2-2	-	TGCGCCAGCAGCCAACAGCAGCTTGCGGGGGAGCTGTTTTTT	CASSQQQLAGELFF
TRBV7-9	-	TRBJ2-7	TRBD2	TGTGCCGTGGGGGGGGACTCCTACGAGCAGTACTTC	CAVGGDSYEQYF
TRBV27	once	TRBJ1-5	-	TGTGCCAGCAGCGTAGGAACAGGGTATCAGCCCCAGCATTTT	CASSVGTGYQPQHF
TRBV14	-	TRBJ1-2	-	TGTGCCAGCAGCCTGCGACGGAGCTATGGCTACACCTTC	CASSLRRSYGYTF
TRBV5-1	-	TRBJ1-3	TRBD1	TGCGCCAGCAGAAGGGGGCGATTGGAGAACACCATATATTTT	CASRRGRLENTIYF
TRBV6-5	-	TRBJ2-7	-	TGTGCCAGCAGTTACCGGGGCTACGAGCAGTACTTC	CASSYRGYEQYF
TRBV27	once	TRBJ1-2	-	TGTGCCAGCAGTTTATCGAGTATGCAGACTTATGGCTACACCTTC	CASSLSSMQTYGYTF
TRBV27	once	TRBJ1-2	-	TGTGCCAGCAGCCTCCAGCGACAGTTTGGCGATGGCTACACCTTC	CASSLQRQFGDGYTF
TRBV2	-	TRBJ1-1	-	TGTGCCAGCAGTGTCATGAACACTGAAGCTTTCTTT	CASSVMNTEAFF
TRBV21-1	-	TRBJ1-2	-	TGTGCCAGCAGCAAAGAGAGGACTCTTAACTATGGCTACACCTTC	CASSKERTLNYGYTF
TRBV11-1	once	TRBJ2-3	-	TGTGCCAGCAGCTTAGACGGGGATCACACAGATACGCAGTATTTT	CASSLDGDHTDTQYF
TRBV4-2	-	TRBJ2-7	TRBD2	TGTGCCAGCAGCGAAGAGGGACTAGCGGGGGGTTACGAGCAGTACTTC	CASSEEGLAGGYEQYF
TRBV25-1	-	TRBJ1-1	-	TGTGCCAGCAGTGGAAATAGCCCTGAAGCTTTCTTT	CASSGNSPEAFF
TRBV6-5	-	TRBJ2-4	TRBD2	TGTGCCAGCAGTTACTCCGCGGGGGGGTACATTCAGTACTTC	CASSYSAGGYIQYF
TRBV5-4	-	TRBJ2-7	TRBD1	TGTGCCAGCAACCGGGACAGCTACGAGCAGTACTTC	CASNRDSYEQYF
TRBV5-1	-	TRBJ1-1	-	TGCGCCAGCAGCGGGGGCGGGGGCATGAACACTGAAGCTTTCTTT	CASSGGGGMNTEAFF
TRBV6-4	once	TRBJ2-3	-	TGTGCCAGCAGTTCGACAGGTAGCACAGATACGCAGTATTTT	CASSSTGSTDTQYF
TRBV9	-	TRBJ2-2	TRBD2	TGTGCCAGCAGCGACCGGACTAGCGGGGGGGCTATCGGGGAGCTGTTTTTT	CASSDRTSGGAIGELFF
TRBV7-6	-	TRBJ2-5	-	TGTGCCAGCAGCTTCAACCAGGGGCGGATTGAGACCCAGTACTTC	CASSFNQGRIETQYF
TRBV5-1	-	TRBJ2-5	TRBD1	TGCGCCAGCAGCTACGGGACAGCAACCCAAGAGACCCAGTACTTC	CASSYGTATQETQYF
TRBV6-1	-	TRBJ1-1	-	TGTGCCACAACCAGGGCAGCCTCTGAAGCTTTCTTT	CATTRAASEAFF
TRBV5-1	-	TRBJ2-1	-	TGCGCCAGCAGCTTCGGGACTCCCTCCAATGAGCAGTTCTTC	CASSFGTPSNEQFF
TRBV27	-	TRBJ1-1	-	TGTGCCAGCAGTTTCACCGGGACTGAAGCTTTCTTT	CASSFTGTEAFF
TRBV27	few	TRBJ1-5	-	TGTGCCAGCAGCGAGACAGGAGCAAGCAATCAGCCCCAGCATTTT	CASSETGASNQPQHF
TRBV2	-	TRBJ2-5	TRBD2	TGTGCCAGCAGTGCCCTAGCGGGGGGGAACTTTCAAGAGACCCAGTACTTC	CASSALAGGNFQETQYF
TRBV30	-	TRBJ2-2	-	TGTGCCTGGAGTCACAAAGCGAACACCGGGGAGCTGTTTTTT	CAWSHKANTGELFF
TRBV10-2	-	TRBJ1-1	-	TGCGCCAGCAGGTCGAGAGGGGGTAACGGGAACACTGAAGCTTTCTTT	CASRSRGGNGNTEAFF
TRBV5-1	-	TRBJ2-3	-	TGCGCCAGCAGCTTGGGCAGGGGCGCAGATACGCAGTATTTT	CASSLGRGADTQYF
TRBV7-9	-	TRBJ2-1	-	TGTGCCAGCAGCTTTAATGATGAGCAGTTCTTC	CASSFNDEQFF
TRBV2	few	TRBJ1-6	TRBD1	TGTGCCAGCAACTCCGGGACAGCCAATTCACCCCTCCACTTT	CASNSGTANSPLHF
TRBV15	-	TRBJ1-4	-	TGTGCCACCAGCAGAGATGATGGCTTTAATGAAAAACTGTTTTTT	CATSRDDGFNEKLFF
TRBV6-5	-	TRBJ2-7	TRBD1	TGTGCCAGCAGTGGGACAGGGAGCTCCTACGAGCAGTACTTC	CASSGTGSSYEQYF
TRBV29-1	-	TRBJ2-3	-	TGCAGCGGGACACCAAGCACAGATACGCAGTATTTT	CSGTPSTDTQYF
TRBV6-1	-	TRBJ1-3	TRBD1	TGTGCCAGCAGTGAAACAGGGGCCGGAAACACCATATATTTT	CASSETGAGNTIYF
TRBV14	-	TRBJ1-1	-	TGTGCCAGCAGCCAACTAGGGAGGGTTGAAGCTTTCTTT	CASSQLGRVEAFF
TRBV6-6	-	TRBJ2-3	-	TGTGCCAGCTCTCGAGATACGCAGTATTTT	CASSRDTQYF